This T cell receptor (beta chain) was retrieved from a study of tumor and adjacent non-tumor tissue in lung cancer. The overall study: Aged about 31 to 80 years, patients included about 11 men and a few women with stage I to III disease. Around 4.5 million productive TCRbeta reads were obtained per sample on average.

No cell sorting was done before RNA was extracted from the tissue. The normal lung tissue was taken more than 3 cm from the tumor edge. Between August and November 2014, newly diagnosed, chemotherapy-naive lung cancer patients underwent thoracic surgery in China. The ends were cut back, 6 bases at V and 1 base at J, with 14 bases in the middle. The CDR3 has 15 amino acids. Germline V gives CDR1 ENHRY, CDR2 SYGVKD. Three rounds of nested PCR, following a modified ARM-PCR protocol, produced the TCRbeta library. MiXCR, applied by TCRdb to the multiplex PCR reads, yields one record per CDR3 protein. Altogether approximately 44,000 distinct CDR3 sequences are present, 60% being singletons, with the ten largest covering 45%. This clonotype was seen a few times. With a much larger clone just one base away, this may be a read error.

Specimen: distant non-tumor lung tissue. The chain has TRBV10-3 and TRBJ2-3; maybe TRBD2 (5 bases). The origin of this receptor is a man aged 50-60 years with non-small cell lung cancer. In DNA form, the CDR3 reads TGTGCCATCAGGGGTAACGGGGTCCGCACAGATACGCAGTATTTT. Amino acids: CAIRGNGVRTDTQYF.